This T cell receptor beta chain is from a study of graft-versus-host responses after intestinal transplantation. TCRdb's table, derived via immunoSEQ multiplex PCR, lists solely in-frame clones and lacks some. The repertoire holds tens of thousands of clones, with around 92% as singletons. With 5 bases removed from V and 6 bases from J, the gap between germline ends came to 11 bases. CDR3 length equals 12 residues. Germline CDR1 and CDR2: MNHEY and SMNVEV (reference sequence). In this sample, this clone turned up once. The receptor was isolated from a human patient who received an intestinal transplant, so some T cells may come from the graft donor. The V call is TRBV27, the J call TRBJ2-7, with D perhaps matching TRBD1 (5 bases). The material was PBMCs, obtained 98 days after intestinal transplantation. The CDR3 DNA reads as TGTGCCAGCAGTAACACAGGTAGCGAGCAGTACTTC. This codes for CASSNTGSEQYF.